This T cell receptor (beta chain) came from a study of blood T cells in healthy people across ages. Next came a second PCR, run for roughly 6 to 11 cycles, which used a sample-barcoded 5' primer along with a J-beta primer mix. MiXCR was run by TCRdb on the 5' RACE reads, yielding one entry per CDR3 protein. The repertoire consists of hundreds of thousands of distinct CDR3 sequences, with about a third occurring once and the leading ten covering about 16%. V lost 1 base and J lost 1; bases outside the gene matches: 3. In germline, CDR1 is LGHDT, CDR2 YNNKEL (reference sequence). The CDR3 consists of 16 residues. Study conclusions and caveats: Estimates based on one million T cells were treated as lower bounds. Age brought a roughly linear fall in TCR beta diversity measured per million T cells.

The study recruited healthy Caucasian donors from Russia who were aged about 6 to 95. Per sample, no less than 6 micrograms of total RNA were extracted. This clonotype appeared many times. The target antigen is unknown. The chain is built from TRBV3-1 and TRBJ2-5, with 10 bases identical to TRBD2. The origin of this receptor is a woman older than 75 in good health. Sequences were obtained from blood. The CDR3 region is CASSQGTSGTQETQYF. DNA of the CDR3: TGTGCCAGCAGCCAAGGGACTAGCGGAACCCAAGAGACCCAGTACTTC.